This note documents a single T cell receptor (beta chain) sequence. This sample stems from a study of brain T cells in children with intractable seizures. This table comes from immunoSEQ multiplex PCR, and its TCRdb copy is limited to in-frame clones, with some not included. Among 75,000 to 80,000 clones listed, about 93% were seen once. Only cases whose brain tissue showed the highest T cell transcript signatures were sequenced. Pre-surgery treatment included at least one anti-epileptic drug. V lost 6 bases and J 1 base, leaving 9 bases between the germline ends. This CDR3 comprises 13 residues. The receptor was isolated from a boy under three years old with tuberous sclerosis and intractable seizures. The chain links TRBV12-3 or TRBV12-4 to TRBJ1-1; D unclear. Sequencing was performed on peripheral blood, taken at surgery. The CDR3 DNA reads as TGTGCCAGCAGCCCCACCGGGAACACTGAAGCTTTCTTT. Its protein is CASSPTGNTEAFF.